The 12 T cell receptor beta chains reported below all come from one sample, sequenced in a study of shared clonotypes between healthy human individuals. Terminally differentiated effector memory CD45RA+ cells were left out of the naive CD8 fraction, which was CD45RO-negative and positively selected for CCR7. Repertoires were generated with immunoSEQ multiplex PCR, while TCRdb's copy carries only in-frame clones and drops some. The table records around 2,000,000 clones, about 95% of them present only once. The specimen was naive CD8+ T cells sorted from blood. These receptors came from a man younger than 35 in good health.

The genes are TRBV9 and TRBJ2-2; D call uncertain. Trimming left V 6 bases short and J 0 bases short, with 9 bases between. The germline V gene has CDR1 SGDLS and CDR2 YYNGEE. This CDR3 spans 14 amino acids. The CDR3 region is CASNAAANTGELFF. The DNA of the CDR3 is TGTGCCAGCAACGCCGCAGCGAACACCGGGGAGCTGTTTTTT.

This chain uses TRBV4-1 with TRBJ2-1; the match to TRBD1 covers 11 bases. The CDR3 covers 16 residues. The J segment lost 3 bases and the V segment lost 4 bases, leaving 5 bases of the junction unmatched. Germline CDR1 is MGHRA and CDR2 is YSYEKL. For the CDR3, the DNA is TGCGCCAGCAGCCGCACCGGGACAGGGGGCTACAATGAGCAGTTCTTC. Protein product: CASSRTGTGGYNEQFF.

The gene calls are TRBV25-1 and TRBJ1-6, with no clear D. This CDR3 comprises 14 residues. The ends were cut back, 3 bases at V and 9 bases at J, with 12 bases in the middle. CDR1 MGHDK and CDR2 SYGVNS come from the germline V gene. CDR3 in amino acids: CASSDGTSGSPLHF. The CDR3 DNA reads as TGTGCCAGCAGTGATGGCACCTCGGGTTCACCCCTCCACTTT.

The V call is TRBV28, the J call TRBJ2-3, with D possibly being TRBD1 or TRBD2 (5 bases each). The germline V and J ends were trimmed by 2 bases and 1 base, with 13 bases remaining between them. CDR1 MDHEN and CDR2 SYDVKM come from the germline V gene. CDR3 length equals 16 residues. CDR3 in DNA: TGTGCCAGCAGTTTAGCCCCTACGGGGCGCACAGATACGCAGTATTTT. It encodes CASSLAPTGRTDTQYF.

Turning to this clone: This sample also contains other DNA sequences that code for the same CDR3. The V and J genes are TRBV30 and TRBJ2-7; D might be TRBD1 (6 bases). Germline values: CDR1 GTSNPN, CDR2 SVGIG (reference sequence). The CDR3 has 13 amino acids. Trimming removed 3 bases from V and 4 bases from J, with 13 bases in between. CDR3 nucleotides: TGTGCCTGGAGCCCGGGACACCTTTACGAGCAGTACTTC. Its protein product is CAWSPGHLYEQYF. The full variable domain, in which reference TRBV30 and TRBJ2-7 provide the parts outside the CDR3, is SQTIHQWPATLVQPVGSPLSLECTVEGTSNPNLYWYRQAAGRGLQLLFYSVGIGQISSEVPQNLSASRPQDRQFILSSKKLLLSDSGFYLCAWSPGHLYEQYFGPGTRLTVT.

In its sample, this clone was seen once. The chain recombines TRBV27 with TRBJ2-7, with D maybe TRBD2 (5 bases). The germline V and J ends were trimmed by 3 bases and 3 bases, with 12 bases remaining between them. Germline CDR1 reads MNHEY; CDR2 reads SMNVEV (reference sequence). This CDR3 is built from 14 residues. CDR3 loop: CASSLTAGYYEQYF. CDR3 nucleotides: TGTGCCAGCAGTTTGACGGCGGGCTACTACGAGCAGTACTTC.

Points on this clone: The sample has other DNA sequences that encode this CDR3 too. V is TRBV20-1 and J is TRBJ2-7; 7 bases align to TRBD1. The CDR3 spans 11 residues. Germline V gene sequence: CDR1 DFQATT, CDR2 SNEGSKA (reference sequence). J gave up 5 bases and V 3 bases, and 1 base lay outside the gene matches. Here the CDR3 reads CSARTGNEQYF. The CDR3 DNA reads TGCAGTGCTAGGACAGGGAACGAGCAGTACTTC.

The rearrangement uses TRBV29-1 and TRBJ1-2; 8 nucleotides line up with TRBD1. Germline loops: CDR1 SQVTM, CDR2 ANQGSEA. The V gene end was trimmed by 5 bases and the J gene end by 8 bases; junction bases not matched to a gene: 7. This CDR3 comprises 12 residues. The DNA for the CDR3 is TGCAGCGTTACGACCGGGACAGGCGGCTACACCTTC. Residues: CSVTTGTGGYTF.

CDR3 coding DNA: TGCGCCAGCAGCCAAGAAGGGCATCAAGGGTCCGAGCAGTACTTC. This translates into CASSQEGHQGSEQYF. The gene calls are TRBV4-1 and TRBJ2-7; D not resolved. Trimming pared 0 bases from V and 6 bases from J, leaving 15 bases between. The CDR3 sequence is 15 residues long. Germline CDR1 MGHRA, CDR2 YSYEKL.

This clone came up once. The chain carries TRBV4-1 and TRBJ2-1; 7 bases are a match to TRBD2. The length of the CDR3 is 16 residues. V dropped 4 bases and J dropped 5; count of bases not matched to a gene: 11. Germline V gene lookup returns CDR1 MGHRA and CDR2 YSYEKL. In nucleotides, the CDR3 is TGCGCCAGCAGCCTGCCCGGGACTACCTTAAACAATGAGCAGTTCTTC. Translated, it gives CASSLPGTTLNNEQFF.

The CDR3 protein is CASSQTGLEPGANVLTF. The DNA for the CDR3 is TGTGCCAGCAGCCAAACGGGACTAGAACCTGGGGCCAACGTCCTGACTTTC. V is TRBV7-2 and J is TRBJ2-6; 8 positions match TRBD2. V shed 5 bases, J shed 2 bases, and the junction held 8 bases outside the gene matches. This CDR3 has 17 amino acids. Looked up from germline, CDR1 is SGHTA and CDR2 is FQGNSA.

Details on this clone: This same CDR3 is encoded by further DNA sequences in the sample. This rearrangement joins TRBV4-1 to TRBJ2-7; 10 nucleotides match TRBD2. The CDR3 is made up of 15 amino acids. After removal of 0 bases from V and 3 bases from J, the junction contained 2 bases not matched to a gene. Germline V CDR1 and CDR2: MGHRA, YSYEKL. The CDR3, as DNA: TGCGCCAGCAGCCAAGAGGCTAGCGGGAGCTACGAGCAGTACTTC. Amino acid sequence: CASSQEASGSYEQYF.